The T cell receptor beta chain described here comes from a study of shared clonotypes between healthy human individuals. CD8 cells regarded as naive lacked CD45RO, were positively chosen for CCR7, and omitted terminally differentiated effector memory CD45RA+ cells. For this clone: Its specificity is unknown.

Roughly 200 ng DNA, 25,000 to 30,000 T cell genomes, went into each sorted-subset replicate PCR. TCRdb keeps only in-frame clones here, not all; method: immunoSEQ multiplex PCR. The sample holds millions of clones, about 95% seen once. General study points: Among a few donors, 4.5% to 5.5% of naive CD4 clonotypes were found in common.

Input material: naive CD8+ T cells sorted from blood. This sequence was found in a man between 18 and 29 years old in good health.

This chain's CDR3 is CASSFPRTGNHSNQPQHF. The CDR3 coding sequence is TGTGCCAGCAGTTTCCCCCGGACGGGTAATCATAGCAATCAGCCCCAGCATTTT. This chain joins TRBV2 and TRBJ1-5; D is undetermined. CDR3 length: 18 residues. Germline V gene lookup returns CDR1 SNHLY and CDR2 FYNNEI. Trimming took off 5 bases at V and 0 bases at J, with 20 bases between the two ends.